This T cell receptor (beta chain) appears in the sequencing data of a study of blood T cell repertoires in COVID-19. Turning to the study itself: In each case, the material was cDNA or gDNA derived from T cells, B-cell-depleted T cells, or PBMCs.

The protocol was immunoSEQ multiplex PCR, while the TCRdb copy is restricted to in-frame clones and leaves out a portion. The sample carries over 45,000 clones, roughly 91% recorded once. CDR1 is SGHTA and CDR2 is FQGNSA in the germline V gene. The CDR3 consists of 15 residues. V gave up 3 bases and J gave up 2 bases; unmatched junction bases: 7. This clonotype was obtained from a man aged 45 to 65 with active COVID-19. The chain joins TRBV7-2 to TRBJ2-7, with TRBD1 matching over 7 bases. The source material was peripheral blood. In nucleotides, the CDR3 is TGTGCCAGCAGCTTCGTGACAGGGTGGACCTACGAGCAGTACTTC. Translation gives CASSFVTGWTYEQYF.